These 10 T cell receptor beta chains share one sample of origin, sequenced in a study of shared clonotypes between healthy human individuals. Naive CD8 cells lacked CD45RO and underwent positive selection for CCR7, leaving out terminally differentiated effector memory CD45RA+ cells. Profiling relied on immunoSEQ multiplex PCR, and the TCRdb table lists in-frame clones only, not all of them. The sample has approximately 2,200,000 clones; about 93% are singletons. The sequencing sample was made of naive CD8+ T cells from PBMCs. The receptors were sampled from a man aged 18 to 29 in good health. Some clones in this sample may be carry-over from other donors' samples.

J is TRBJ2-7 and V is TRBV6-6; 8 bases agree with TRBD2. Per the germline V gene, CDR1 is MNHNY and CDR2 is SVGAGI (reference sequence). This CDR3 spans 15 amino acids. The trim removed 4 bases at V and 2 bases at J, leaving 7 bases unmatched. CDR3 coding DNA: TGTGCCAGCAGTTCCAAGACTAGCGTTCCCTACGAGCAGTACTTC. Its protein is CASSSKTSVPYEQYF.

The rearrangement uses TRBV28 and TRBJ2-5; no definite D call. V lost 5 bases and J lost 4, with 23 bases in between. Per the germline V gene, CDR1 is MDHEN and CDR2 is SYDVKM. This CDR3 region has 17 residues. The CDR3 DNA reads TGTGCCAGCAGTCCCCTCCCTGGACCTTCGATAACAGAGACCCAGTACTTC. Its translation: CASSPLPGPSITETQYF.

V usage is TRBV11-2 and J usage is TRBJ2-7; D unclear. V was shortened by 3 bases and J by 3 bases, with 12 bases between the two germline ends. The CDR3 has 14 amino acids. Germline CDR1 SGHAT, CDR2 FQNNGV. CDR3 residues: CASSFSTRYYEQYF. DNA of the CDR3: TGTGCCAGCAGCTTTTCGACCCGGTACTACGAGCAGTACTTC.

The chain is built from TRBV9 and TRBJ2-1, with TRBD2 as a possible D gene (6 bases). V was pared by 0 bases and J by 0 bases, with 10 bases between. The CDR3 sequence is 16 residues long. From germline, CDR1 is SGDLS and CDR2 YYNGEE. CDR3 sequence: CASSVVADISYNEQFF. CDR3 sequence (DNA): TGTGCCAGCAGCGTAGTAGCGGACATCTCCTACAATGAGCAGTTCTTC.

This chain connects TRBV4-3 to TRBJ1-5; weak D call: TRBD1 (5 bases). The germline CDR1 and CDR2 sequences are LGHNA and YSLEER. Trimming took off 0 bases at V and 5 bases at J, with 23 bases between the two ends. The CDR3 sequence is 19 residues long. CDR3 protein: CASSQDRAGRPGYHQPQHF. Written as DNA, the CDR3 is TGCGCCAGCAGCCAAGATCGGGCAGGGCGCCCGGGGTATCATCAGCCCCAGCATTTT.

The V and J genes are TRBV9 and TRBJ2-1, with 9 bases that match TRBD1. Per germline, CDR1 SGDLS and CDR2 YYNGEE. The J segment lost 7 bases and the V segment lost 0 bases, leaving 5 bases of the junction unmatched. The CDR3 loop spans 15 amino acids. This chain's CDR3 is CASSVAGTGWNEQFF. CDR3 nucleotide sequence: TGTGCCAGCAGCGTAGCAGGGACAGGGTGGAATGAGCAGTTCTTC.

The chain uses TRBV29-1 and TRBJ2-2; D is undetermined. The CDR3 runs to 12 residues. Germline-derived CDR1 and CDR2 are SQVTM and ANQGSEA. Trimming took off 5 bases at V and 3 bases at J, with 7 bases between the two ends. For the CDR3, the DNA is TGCAGCGTTCCTCGGGACACCGGGGAGCTGTTTTTT. Its translation: CSVPRDTGELFF.

CDR3 amino acids: CASSQENSSPLHF. The CDR3 DNA is TGCGCCAGCAGCCAAGAAAACAGCTCACCCCTCCACTTT. This chain joins TRBV4-1 and TRBJ1-6; no clear D gene. Trimming took 0 bases from V and 10 from J, leaving 7 bases between them. The CDR3 runs to 13 residues. Germline V gene sequence: CDR1 MGHRA, CDR2 YSYEKL.

The chain combines TRBV7-9 with TRBJ2-5, with a tentative D call TRBD1 (5 bases). The germline V gene encodes CDR1 SEHNR and CDR2 FQNEAQ (reference sequence). The CDR3 length is 18 residues. V dropped 9 bases and J dropped 0 bases, with 26 bases sitting between them. The DNA for the CDR3 is TGTGCCAGTTGGTCTTCCGACGTCTCGAAGGGGTACCAAGAGACCCAGTACTTC. Translation gives CASWSSDVSKGYQETQYF.

The rearrangement joins TRBV2 to TRBJ2-7, with TRBD2 matching 9 bases. Germline CDR1 reads SNHLY; CDR2 reads FYNNEI. The V and J ends lost 6 bases and 3 bases, in that order; junction bases with no gene match: 12. The CDR3 has 16 amino acids. CDR3 amino acids: CASSPPGLAGYYEQYF. CDR3 nucleotides: TGTGCCAGCAGCCCACCAGGGCTAGCGGGATACTACGAGCAGTACTTC. The full variable domain, in which reference TRBV2 and TRBJ2-7 provide the parts outside the CDR3, is EPEVTQTPSHQVTQMGQEVILRCVPISNHLYFYWYRQILGQKVEFLVSFYNNEISEKSEIFDDQFSVERPDGSNFTLKIRSTKLEDSAMYFCASSPPGLAGYYEQYFGPGTRLTVT.